The rows below give T cell receptor beta chains drawn from one sample of a study of brain metastases from non-small cell lung cancer. Sequenced by immunoSEQ multiplex PCR; TCRdb stores in-frame clones only, minus some. The table records 1,500 to 2,000 clones, approximately 93% of them present only once. Specimen: tissue from a brain metastasis. The receptors shown here come from a donor at least 40 years old with non-small cell lung cancer. Each CDR3 is given with its conserved first and last residue. The D gene is left open where the match is weak. Not every row has a clone size; where given, it reads once, few, many or a size class.

j_gene | d_gene | abundance | v_gene | CDR3aa | CDR3nt
TRBJ1-3 | . | few | TRBV19 | CASRSTNSGNTIYF | TGTGCCAGTAGATCCACAAACTCTGGAAACACCATATATTTT
TRBJ1-2 | . | . | TRBV5-4 | CASSLAGPNYGYTF | TGTGCCAGCAGCTTGGCGGGTCCAAACTATGGCTACACCTTC
TRBJ1-5 | . | . | TRBV6-1 | CASSEAPSPHQPQHF | TGTGCCAGCAGTGAAGCGCCCAGCCCCCATCAGCCCCAGCATTTT
TRBJ2-6 | . | . | TRBV6-2/TRBV6-3 | CASNYLPNGAFSGANVLTF | TGTGCCAGCAATTACCTACCTAACGGGGCCTTCTCTGGGGCCAACGTCCTGACTTTC
TRBJ1-1 | . | once | TRBV27 | CASSLDSDNTEAFF | TGTGCCAGCAGTTTAGATTCAGACAACACTGAAGCTTTCTTT
TRBJ1-5 | TRBD1 | . | TRBV30 | CAWSGQGNNQPQHF | TGTGCCTGGAGTGGACAGGGCAACAATCAGCCCCAGCATTTT
TRBJ1-2 | TRBD1 | . | TRBV6-5 | CASSSRQGIQGYGYTF | TGTGCCAGCAGTTCCAGACAGGGTATACAAGGCTATGGCTACACCTTC
TRBJ2-7 | . | . | TRBV6-2/TRBV6-3 | CASSGVSPTSSTSYF | .
TRBJ2-7 | . | . | TRBV9 | CASSVGVGEQYF | TGTGCCAGCAGCGTAGGGGTAGGAGAGCAGTACTTC
TRBJ2-6 | . | . | TRBV27 | CASSHTGTGSGANVLTF | TGTGCCAGCAGCCACACCGGAACAGGGTCTGGGGCCAACGTCCTGACTTTC
TRBJ1-2 | TRBD1 | . | TRBV4-1 | CASSQGTGIYGYTF | TGCGCCAGCAGCCAAGGGACAGGGATCTATGGCTACACCTTC
TRBJ1-1 | . | . | TRBV18 | CASSPPGRVNTEAFF | TGTGCCAGCTCACCACCGGGCAGAGTAAACACTGAAGCTTTCTTT
TRBJ1-1 | . | . | TRBV14 | CASSQARVGGAFF | TGTGCCAGCAGCCAAGCCAGAGTAGGGGGTGCTTTCTTT
TRBJ2-4 | TRBD1 | . | TRBV19 | CASSRTGDAKNIQYF | TGTGCCAGTAGTAGGACAGGGGATGCCAAAAACATTCAGTACTTC
TRBJ1-4 | TRBD1 | . | TRBV30 | CAWSRQGPEKLFF | TGTGCCTGGAGTAGACAGGGGCCTGAAAAACTGTTTTTT
TRBJ2-3 | TRBD2 | . | TRBV5-1 | CASSLGTSGGGIDTQYF | TGCGCCAGCAGCTTGGGGACTAGCGGGGGCGGCATAGATACGCAGTATTTT
TRBJ1-4 | TRBD1 | . | TRBV18 | CASSEGAEEKLFF | TGTGCCAGCTCGGAGGGGGCAGAAGAAAAACTGTTTTTT
TRBJ1-2 | . | . | TRBV11-3 | CASSLDSVRNYGYTF | TGTGCCAGCAGCTTAGATTCAGTACGGAACTATGGCTACACCTTC
TRBJ2-1 | TRBD1 | . | TRBV19 | CASLTGGNEQFF | TGTGCCAGCCTCACAGGGGGCAATGAGCAGTTCTTC
TRBJ2-1 | . | . | TRBV7-3 | CASSLTSYNEQFF | TGTGCCAGCAGCTTAACTTCCTACAATGAGCAGTTCTTC
TRBJ1-4 | . | . | TRBV3-1/TRBV3-2 | CASSQVGAEVNEKLFF | TGTGCCAGCAGCCAAGTCGGTGCAGAGGTGAATGAAAAACTGTTTTTT
TRBJ1-3 | . | . | TRBV23-1 | CASSQPKGGSGNTIYF | TGCGCCAGCAGTCAGCCAAAAGGGGGATCTGGAAACACCATATATTTT
TRBJ2-3 | . | . | TRBV4-3 | CASSQDHTDTQYF | TGCGCCAGCAGCCAAGACCACACAGATACGCAGTATTTT
TRBJ2-3 | . | . | TRBV2 | CASSGYLSHYPGGGYF | TGTGCCAGCAGTGGGTACTTGTCCCATTACCCGGGGGGCGGGTATTTT
TRBJ1-1 | . | once | TRBV28 | CASSLHAGAADTEAFF | TGTGCCAGCAGTTTACACGCAGGGGCGGCGGACACTGAAGCTTTCTTT
TRBJ2-5 | . | few | TRBV4-2 | CASSQQTDQETQYF | TGTGCCAGCAGCCAACAGACAGATCAAGAGACCCAGTACTTC
TRBJ1-5 | TRBD1 | . | TRBV6-2/TRBV6-3 | CASSYGRQGNQPQHF | TGTGCCAGTAGTTATGGCCGACAGGGGAATCAGCCCCAGCATTTT
TRBJ2-5 | TRBD1 | . | TRBV6-1 | CASSEPGQGTETQYF | TGTGCCAGCAGTGAGCCGGGACAGGGGACAGAGACCCAGTACTTC